This paragraph reports one TCR beta chain. Its antigen remains unidentified. Within one base of it there is no much larger clone, and no base qualities were kept. V is reduced by 3 bases and J by 0 bases, leaving a spacing of 12 bases between them. Based on the germline V gene, the CDR1 and CDR2 sequences are MDHEN and SYDVKM. CDR3 length: 16 amino acids, cysteine to phenylalanine. Only the CDR3 part of the read is kept: 48 bases, read in frame from the first base. The data were obtained in a study of response to subunit inactivated influenza vaccine (dated by TCRdb to the late 2010s). In terms of the full investigation: The study used deep quantitative T cell receptor repertoire profiling to track responses to a trivalent subunit inactivated influenza vaccine.

The paper's findings and limits, for the study overall: The authors proposed that each seasonal influenza vaccination may bring in only a limited number of new T cells.

The method was RT-PCR. These reads were obtained on an Illumina HiSeq 2500. TCRdb reworked the public reads: Q25 trimming with fastp, MiXCR clone assembly, productive beta chains retained. CDR3 protein sequences are deduplicated, and each keeps its most common genes and DNA. This sample holds 550,000 to 800,000 distinct CDR3 sequences; approximately 15% were observed only once. The ten largest clonotypes hold approximately 10% of the sample. The input for sequencing was PBMCs from blood, taken about 13 days after vaccination. This sequence was found in a man aged 50 or older who received an inactivated influenza vaccine. Donor details come from another sample of the same person, matched by shared clones. The rearrangement joined TRBV28 to TRBJ1-3; the D segment cannot be called with confidence. The sequenced DNA: TGTGCCAGCAGTTTTGGAGGGTTGGGCTCTGGAAACACCATATATTTT. Its protein is CASSFGGLGSGNTIYF.